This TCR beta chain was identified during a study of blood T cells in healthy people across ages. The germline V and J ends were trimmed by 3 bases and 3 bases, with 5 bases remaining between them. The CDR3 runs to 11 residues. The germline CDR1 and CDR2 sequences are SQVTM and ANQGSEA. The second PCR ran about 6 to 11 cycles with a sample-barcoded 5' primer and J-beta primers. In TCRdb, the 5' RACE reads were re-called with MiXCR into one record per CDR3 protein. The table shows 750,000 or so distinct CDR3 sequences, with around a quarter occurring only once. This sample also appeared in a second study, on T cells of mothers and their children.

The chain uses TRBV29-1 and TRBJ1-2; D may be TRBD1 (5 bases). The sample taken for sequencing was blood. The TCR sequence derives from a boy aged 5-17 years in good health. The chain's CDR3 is CSVDRDYGYTF. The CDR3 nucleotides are TGCAGCGTTGACAGGGACTATGGCTACACCTTC. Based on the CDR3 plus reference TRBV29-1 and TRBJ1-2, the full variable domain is SAVISQKPSRDICQRGTSLTIQCQVDSQVTMMFWYRQQPGQSLTLIATANQGSEATYESGFVIDKFPISRPNLTFSTLTVSNMSPEDSSIYLCSVDRDYGYTFGSGTRLTVV.